This T cell receptor beta chain was sequenced for a study of identical twins. Study results and limitations: With beta out-of-frame sequences, excess sharing by twins was weaker. Invariant T cells like MAIT and iNKT could partly confound the zero-insertion analyses. Excess low generation probability was seen in twin-shared out-of-frame alpha sequences.

With V trimmed by 7 bases and J by 9 bases, 4 bases remained unmatched. CDR1 is KGHDR, CDR2 SFDVKD, per germline. CDR3 size: 13 residues. This clonotype was counted a single time. Antigen specificity is unknown. A read error is possible here, since a much larger clone lies one base away. Unique molecular identifiers were present on the cDNA, and a universal primer site came from template switching. Each CDR3 protein is one row after TCRdb ran MiXCR on the 5' RACE reads. The top ten clones hold just over 7% of a sample with about 340,000 distinct CDR3 sequences, around 12% of them seen once. The data were also submitted as part of a second study, on yellow fever vaccine responses in identical twins.

The J gene is TRBJ2-2, the V gene TRBV24-1; 10 nucleotides line up with TRBD1. The source of this sequence is a woman younger than 30 in good health. The sequenced sample consisted of CD8+ T cells sorted from blood. CDR3 amino acids: CATRGQGPWELFF. The CDR3 DNA follows: TGTGCCACCAGGGGACAGGGGCCCTGGGAGCTGTTTTTT.